The TCR beta chain under discussion was sequenced for a study of identical twins. In this sample, this clonotype turned up many times. cDNA molecules carried unique molecular identifiers, and template switching added a universal primer site. TCRdb called the 5' RACE reads again in MiXCR, with one record for every CDR3 protein. The sample yields hundreds of thousands of distinct CDR3 sequences, around 8.6% seen once. Another study also made use of these data, one on yellow fever vaccine responses in identical twins.

The sequence derives from a woman between 18 and 29 years old in good health. The sample consisted of PBMCs.

The CDR3 loop reads CASSPLPGQGTNEQFF. CDR3 coding DNA: TGTGCCAGCAGCCCCCTCCCGGGACAGGGGACGAATGAGCAGTTCTTC. This chain links TRBV7-8 with TRBJ2-1; 10 nucleotides agree with TRBD1. The CDR3 runs 16 residues. Trimming removed 5 bases from V and 7 bases from J; junction bases left unmatched: 11. CDR1 is SGHVS, CDR2 FQNEAQ, per germline.